The 23 T cell receptor beta chains given below trace back to one sample, sequenced in a study of T cells in Graves' hyperthyroidism and ophthalmopathy (dated by TCRdb to the late 2010s). Library construction relied on multiplex PCR. The sample was run on an Illumina HiSeq 2000. TCR beta CDR3 regions were amplified from RNA transcripts. A first-round RT-PCR of the TCR CDR3 used the HTBI primer set with the Qiagen OneStep RT-PCR kit. TCRdb reprocessing: public reads trimmed at Q25 with fastp, clones called with MiXCR, in-frame beta chains kept. Rows are combined by CDR3 protein, so each entry shows the most common genes and DNA. This sample gives 270,000 or so distinct CDR3 sequences in total; approximately 16% of them show up just once. The top ten hold about 33% of the sample. The sequencing input was blood. The receptors were sampled from a woman aged 45-65 years with Graves' hyperthyroidism that later progressed to Graves' ophthalmopathy.

This clonotype has a handful of counts. The chain uses TRBV27 and TRBJ2-7; D perhaps matches TRBD2 (6 bases). Germline-derived CDR1 and CDR2 are MNHEY and SMNVEV (reference sequence). Trimming took off 2 bases at V and 2 bases at J, with 19 bases between the two ends. There are 17 residues in the CDR3. For the CDR3, the DNA is TGTGCCAGCAGTTTAGGCCTGACGGAGGGGCCTCCCTACGAGCAGTACTTC. Translated: CASSLGLTEGPPYEQYF.

CDR3 sequence (DNA): TGCAGTGCCGGGGATAGGGGGAAGGAGACCCAGTACTTC. Amino acid sequence: CSAGDRGKETQYF. The rearrangement joins TRBV20-1 to TRBJ2-5, with D perhaps TRBD1 (6 bases). Germline V gene lookup returns CDR1 DFQATT and CDR2 SNEGSKA (reference sequence). The CDR3 length is 13 residues. Trimming took off 6 bases at V and 5 bases at J, with 16 bases between the two ends.

This clonotype appeared many times. The chain couples TRBV20-1 to TRBJ1-1; D remains ambiguous. Germline values: CDR1 DFQATT, CDR2 SNEGSKA (reference sequence). The CDR3 spans 12 residues. The V end lost 6 bases, the J end lost 1 base, and 9 bases lay between the germline ends. This chain's CDR3 is CSALDKNTEAFF. For the CDR3, the DNA is TGCAGTGCCTTAGACAAGAACACTGAAGCTTTCTTT.

This clonotype occurred many times. The chain joins TRBV7-8 to TRBJ2-1; 10 bases align to TRBD2. From germline, CDR1 is SGHVS and CDR2 FQNEAQ. The CDR3 loop spans 15 amino acids. The junction had 6 bases not matched to a gene; V was cut back by 5 bases and J by 5 bases. The CDR3 DNA reads as TGTGCCAGCAGCCCGGCTAGCGGGAGCCACAATGAGCAGTTCTTC. It codes for CASSPASGSHNEQFF.

This clonotype was detected many times. A read error may account for a junction end that differs from germline. The chain has TRBV24-1 and TRBJ2-6; D not resolved. The CDR3 loop spans 12 amino acids. Germline values: CDR1 KGHDR, CDR2 SFDVKD. CDR3 sequence: CATSDLGNVLTF. The CDR3 DNA follows: TGTGCCACCAGCGATTTAGGCAACGTCCTGACTTTC.

This clonotype was seen at least ten times. The rearrangement links TRBV24-1 to TRBJ2-7; D ambiguous. Trimming cost V 5 bases and J 7 bases, with 29 bases left between them. Germline V gene data show CDR1 as KGHDR and CDR2 as SFDVKD. The CDR3 is 18 amino acids. CDR3 in DNA: TGTGCCACCAGTGTTTTAAATAGAGGCGGCCCTCAACTGGGGGAGCAGTACTTC. This gives the protein CATSVLNRGGPQLGEQYF.

This clonotype was counted a few times. The gene calls are TRBV5-5 and TRBJ1-3; TRBD1 matches 7 bases. The CDR3 loop spans 15 amino acids. Trimming removed 5 bases from V and 0 bases from J; junction bases left unmatched: 5. The germline V gene encodes CDR1 SGHKS and CDR2 YYEKEE (reference sequence). The CDR3 DNA sequence: TGTGCCAGCAGTCGGACAGGCCTCTCTGGAAACACCATATATTTT. This codes for CASSRTGLSGNTIYF.

This clonotype was counted at least ten times. The chain uses TRBV12-3 or TRBV12-4 and TRBJ1-1; D perhaps matches TRBD1 (5 bases). V shed 1 base and J shed 9 bases, with 9 bases lying between them. The CDR3 consists of 12 residues. The CDR3 loop is CASSLGPGQAFF. As DNA, the CDR3 is TGTGCCAGCAGTTTAGGGCCAGGGCAAGCTTTCTTT.

J is TRBJ1-6 and V is TRBV12-5; TRBD1 aligns across 7 bases. V lost 1 base and J lost 13; bases outside the gene matches: 19. The V gene's germline CDR1 is LGHNT and CDR2 FRNRAP. CDR3 length equals 18 residues. The chain's CDR3 is CASGLGKEEGQSDPPLHF. The CDR3 DNA is TGTGCTAGTGGTTTGGGAAAAGAAGAGGGACAGTCTGACCCCCCCCTCCACTTT. Looking up the rest from reference TRBV12-5 and TRBJ1-6 gives the full variable domain: DARVTQTPRHKVTEMGQEVTMRCQPILGHNTVFWYRQTMMQGLELLAYFRNRAPLDDSGMPKDRFSAEMPDATLATLKIQPSEPRDSAVYFCASGLGKEEGQSDPPLHFGNGTRLTVT.

This clonotype has a count of ten or more. The chain recombines TRBV6-1 with TRBJ2-2; TRBD2 agrees at 8 bases. V trimming: 5 bases; J trimming: 3 bases; junction bases outside the gene matches: 8. CDR3 length: 16 residues. Per the germline V gene, CDR1 is MNHNS and CDR2 is SASEGT. The CDR3 DNA sequence: TGTGCCAGCAGTATCCAGCGGGAGTGGGACACCGGGGAGCTGTTTTTT. It encodes CASSIQREWDTGELFF.

This clonotype was found many times. This chain uses TRBV27 with TRBJ2-7; a weak D match, TRBD1 (6 bases). V was cut by 2 bases and J by 2 bases, with 10 bases left in between. In germline, CDR1 is MNHEY, CDR2 SMNVEV (reference sequence). CDR3 length equals 14 residues. Written as DNA, the CDR3 is TGTGCCAGCAGTTTAAGGGGACAAACCTACGAGCAGTACTTC. Its translation is CASSLRGQTYEQYF.

This clonotype was detected ten times or more. The chain is built from TRBV2 and TRBJ2-5; perhaps TRBD2 as D (6 bases). Trimming stripped 4 bases from V and 4 bases from J, with 10 bases between. Germline loops: CDR1 SNHLY, CDR2 FYNNEI. The CDR3 is 13 residues long. CDR3 sequence reads: CASSAGRGETQYF. Written as DNA, the CDR3 is TGTGCCAGCAGTGCGGGGCGGGGAGAGACCCAGTACTTC.

This clonotype was counted many times. The rearrangement uses TRBV28 and TRBJ1-2; the D is unclear. This CDR3 is built from 14 residues. V was shortened by 6 bases and J by 4 bases, with 15 bases between the two germline ends. Germline lookup yields CDR1 MDHEN and CDR2 SYDVKM. The CDR3 loop reads CASRWLAGGYGYTF. DNA of the CDR3: TGTGCCAGCAGATGGCTGGCGGGTGGCTATGGCTACACCTTC.

This rearrangement joins TRBV5-6 to TRBJ1-5; D might be TRBD1 (6 bases). The germline V gene has CDR1 SGHDT and CDR2 YYEEEE. The CDR3 loop spans 14 amino acids. V dropped 4 bases and J dropped 3 bases, with 11 bases sitting between them. CDR3 in DNA: TGTGCCAGCAGCCTAGGACAGCTCAATCAGCCCCAGCATTTT. This gives the protein CASSLGQLNQPQHF.

This chain links TRBV29-1 with TRBJ2-5; TRBD1 matches at 7 bases. Unmatched junction bases numbered 10, after V lost 3 bases and J lost 3 bases. This CDR3 is 15 amino acids long. Germline assignment: CDR1 SQVTM and CDR2 ANQGSEA. CDR3 sequence (DNA): TGCAGCGTTGATTCGGGCAGGGGGTCAGAAGAGACCCAGTACTTC. Its protein product is CSVDSGRGSEETQYF.

The chain is built from TRBV27 and TRBJ2-7; 8 positions match TRBD1. In germline, CDR1 is MNHEY, CDR2 SMNVEV (reference sequence). The CDR3 is 18 amino acids. V trimming: 2 bases; J trimming: 0 bases; junction bases outside the gene matches: 12. CDR3 protein: CASSLRGSGTGISYEQYF. In DNA form, the CDR3 reads TGTGCCAGCAGTTTAAGGGGCTCCGGGACAGGCATCTCCTACGAGCAGTACTTC.

This clonotype was counted at least ten times. CDR3 sequence: CASSKGLQETQYF. As DNA, the CDR3 is TGTGCCAGCAGCAAGGGACTTCAAGAGACCCAGTACTTC. The gene calls are TRBV12-3 or TRBV12-4 and TRBJ2-5; D possibly corresponds to TRBD2 (6 bases). This CDR3 is built from 13 residues. Between the trimmed V and J ends, which lost 6 bases and 2 bases, there was a span of 10 bases.

In its sample, this clonotype was seen many times. This chain joins TRBV13 and TRBJ2-1, with 8 bases lining up with TRBD2. CDR1 PRHDT and CDR2 FYEKMQ come from the germline V gene (reference sequence). Trimming took 7 bases from V and 5 from J; bases not matched to a gene: 7. The CDR3 has 14 amino acids. The CDR3 DNA reads TGTGCCAGCAAAGTTAGCGGGACTGACAATGAGCAGTTCTTC. This sequence encodes CASKVSGTDNEQFF.

The table lists this clonotype with many counts. This chain connects TRBV2 to TRBJ2-7; possibly TRBD1 or TRBD2 for D (7 bases each). CDR3 length: 15 residues. Germline assignment: CDR1 SNHLY and CDR2 FYNNEI. The V end lost 2 bases, the J end lost 3 bases, and 14 bases lay between the germline ends. DNA of the CDR3: TGTGCCAGCAGTGAAAGCGGGACAGACCACTACGAGCAGTACTTC. Translating it yields CASSESGTDHYEQYF.

This clonotype has ten or more counts. The rearrangement joins TRBV28 to TRBJ2-7, with TRBD1 matching 8 bases. This CDR3 is 15 amino acids long. The V segment lost 4 bases and the J segment 7 bases; nucleotides outside the gene matches: 12. Germline loops: CDR1 MDHEN, CDR2 SYDVKM. The CDR3 DNA sequence: TGTGCCAGCAGTTCGGCAGGGGGCGCCTGGGGGGAGCAGTACTTC. It specifies CASSSAGGAWGEQYF.

This clonotype was seen at least ten times. The gene calls are TRBV6-1 and TRBJ1-6; no clear D. In germline, CDR1 is MNHNS, CDR2 SASEGT. V was trimmed by 6 bases and J by 8 bases, leaving 17 bases between them. This CDR3 contains 15 residues. CDR3 residues: CASSTGRITDSPLHF. CDR3 bases: TGTGCCAGCAGCACCGGACGGATTACAGATTCACCCCTCCACTTT.

This clonotype was found many times. The J gene is TRBJ1-1, the V gene TRBV11-2; 8 bases agree with TRBD1. After removal of 5 bases from V and 6 bases from J, the junction contained 5 bases not matched to a gene. CDR1 and CDR2 from the germline V gene are SGHAT and FQNNGV. This CDR3 is 13 amino acids long. CDR3 nucleotide sequence: TGTGCCAGCAGCCGGACAGGGTTCCCTGAAGCTTTCTTT. Translation gives CASSRTGFPEAFF. The whole variable domain, filled in from reference TRBV11-2 and TRBJ1-1, reads EAGVAQSPRYKIIEKRQSVAFWCNPISGHATLYWYQQILGQGPKLLIQFQNNGVVDDSQLPKDRFSAERLKGVDSTLKIQPAKLEDSAVYLCASSRTGFPEAFFGQGTRLTVV.

This clonotype was observed once. A read error is possible here, since a much larger clone lies one base away. V and J are TRBV2 and TRBJ1-1, with D possibly being TRBD1 (5 bases). From germline, CDR1 is SNHLY and CDR2 FYNNEI. The CDR3 is 14 residues long. This CDR3 is CASRRQSEDTEALF. The CDR3 region has the DNA TGTGCCAGCAGGCGACAGTCCGAGGACACTGAAGCTCTCTTT.